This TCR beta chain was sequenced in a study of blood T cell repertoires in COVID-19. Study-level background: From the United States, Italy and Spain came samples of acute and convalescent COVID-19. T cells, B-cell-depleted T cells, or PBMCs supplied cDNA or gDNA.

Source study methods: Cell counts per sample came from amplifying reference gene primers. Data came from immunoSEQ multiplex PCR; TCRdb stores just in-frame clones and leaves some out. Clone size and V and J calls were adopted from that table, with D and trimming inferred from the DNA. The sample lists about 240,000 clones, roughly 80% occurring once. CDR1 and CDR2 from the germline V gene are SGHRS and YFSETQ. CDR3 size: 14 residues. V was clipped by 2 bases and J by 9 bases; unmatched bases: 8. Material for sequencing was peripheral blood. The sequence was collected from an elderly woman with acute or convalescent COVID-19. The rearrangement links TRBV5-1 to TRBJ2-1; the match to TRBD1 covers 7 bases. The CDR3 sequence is CASSLSGGFGEQFF. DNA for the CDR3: TGCGCCAGCAGCTTATCAGGGGGATTCGGTGAGCAGTTCTTC.